These T cell receptor beta chains were read from a single sample in a study of T cell responses to AZD1222 COVID-19 vaccine. Profiled with immunoSEQ multiplex PCR; TCRdb holds only in-frame clones, not every one. The sample carries about 100,000 clones, 88% recorded once. The source material was peripheral blood, sampled on day 0 of AZD1222 vaccination. Receptor source: an adult in good health. Both conserved end residues are part of each CDR3. The D gene is left open where the match is weak. Size values are once, few and many counts, or a class for expanded clones, and some rows have none.

v_call,d_call,clone_size,j_call,cdr3_aa,cdr3_nt
TRBV6-5,TRBD2,NA,TRBJ2-7,CASSYGLAGGYEQYF,TGTGCCAGCAGTTACGGCCTAGCGGGCGGCTACGAGCAGTACTTC
TRBV19,NA,NA,TRBJ2-1,CASSFQVSGPLLEQFF,TGTGCCAGTAGTTTCCAGGTATCAGGGCCACTTCTTGAGCAGTTCTTC
TRBV7-9,NA,NA,TRBJ1-2,CASSSLDEYYGYTF,TGTGCCAGCAGCTCTCTCGATGAGTACTATGGCTACACCTTC
TRBV19,NA,once,TRBJ1-5,CASSIRIRTSGNQPQHF,TGTGCCAGTAGTATACGAATCAGAACCTCGGGCAATCAGCCCCAGCATTTT
TRBV2,TRBD1,few,TRBJ1-1,CASSDRGPNTEAFF,TGTGCCAGCAGTGATAGGGGGCCGAACACTGAAGCTTTCTTT
TRBV7-3,NA,NA,TRBJ2-3,CASSPSGRTDTQYF,TGTGCCAGCAGCCCCAGCGGACGCACAGATACGCAGTATTTT
TRBV16,NA,NA,TRBJ1-4,CASSHRQGLNEKLFF,TGTGCCAGCAGCCATCGTCAAGGGCTCAATGAAAAACTGTTTTTT
TRBV5-1,NA,NA,TRBJ1-5,CASSLPTEISNQPQHF,TGCGCCAGCAGCCTTCCGACAGAGATTAGCAATCAGCCCCAGCATTTT
TRBV4-1,TRBD2,NA,TRBJ2-1,CASSQGGLAGPTDSYNEQFF,TGCGCCAGCAGCCAAGGGGGACTAGCGGGTCCTACCGACTCCTACAATGAGCAGTTCTTC
TRBV10-1,TRBD2,NA,TRBJ2-2,CASSEWGGAGTGELFF,TGCGCCAGCAGTGAGTGGGGGGGAGCGGGCACCGGGGAGCTGTTTTTT
TRBV7-9,NA,NA,TRBJ2-7,CASSPRIYQQYF,TGTGCCAGCAGCCCCCGGATTTATCAGCAGTACTTC
TRBV5-6,NA,NA,TRBJ1-5,CASSSRTGGNQPQHF,TGTGCCAGCAGTTCCCGAACGGGGGGGAATCAGCCCCAGCATTTT
TRBV7-8,NA,NA,TRBJ2-7,CASSLAEHSSSEQYF,TGTGCCAGCAGCTTAGCGGAGCACAGTTCGAGCGAGCAGTACTTC
TRBV11-2,NA,NA,TRBJ1-4,CASSHPLGGGPNEKLFF,TGTGCCAGCAGCCACCCCTTGGGGGGTGGACCTAATGAAAAACTGTTTTTT
TRBV24-1,NA,NA,TRBJ2-5,CATSAAGKWEETQYF,TGTGCCACCAGTGCGGCGGGAAAATGGGAAGAGACCCAGTACTTC
TRBV16,NA,NA,TRBJ1-5,CASSQSGASNQPQHF,TGTGCCAGCAGCCAATCAGGGGCGAGCAATCAGCCCCAGCATTTT
TRBV7-3,NA,NA,TRBJ2-1,CASSLGSGPFNEQFF,TGTGCCAGCAGCTTAGGCTCCGGGCCTTTCAATGAGCAGTTCTTC
TRBV27,TRBD2,NA,TRBJ2-7,CASSTLSGSPHEQYF,TGTGCCAGCAGTACCCTTAGCGGGAGTCCCCACGAGCAGTACTTC
TRBV27,TRBD1,NA,TRBJ2-5,CASSPATGWAETQYF,TGTGCCAGCAGCCCCGCGACAGGGTGGGCAGAGACCCAGTACTTC
TRBV13,NA,NA,TRBJ2-1,CASSQGTTQSYNEQFF,TGTGCCAGCAGCCAGGGGACTACCCAATCCTACAATGAGCAGTTCTTC
TRBV4-2,NA,NA,TRBJ2-5,CASSHPNRESQETQYF,TGTGCCAGCAGCCACCCGAACCGGGAGAGCCAAGAGACCCAGTACTTC
TRBV21-1,NA,NA,TRBJ2-3,CASSKRGTAHTDTQYF,TGTGCCAGCAGCAAAAGGGGGACAGCCCACACAGATACGCAGTATTTT
TRBV30,TRBD1,NA,TRBJ1-4,CAWSGWGTGGILFF,TGTGCCTGGAGTGGATGGGGGACAGGGGGGATTTTGTTTTTT
TRBV2,TRBD1,NA,TRBJ1-6,CASSATGGAYSPLHF,TGTGCCAGCAGTGCGACAGGGGGCGCGTATTCACCCCTCCACTTT
TRBV27,TRBD2,NA,TRBJ2-7,CASSRYATSGYEQYF,TGTGCCAGCAGTCGATACGCGACTAGCGGCTACGAGCAGTACTTC
TRBV19,NA,NA,TRBJ2-1,CASSTKDRNSYNEQFF,TGTGCCAGTAGTACTAAGGACAGAAACTCCTACAATGAGCAGTTCTTC
TRBV11-1,NA,NA,TRBJ1-2,CASSFAGGDGYTF,TGTGCCAGCAGCTTTGCGGGGGGGGATGGCTACACCTTC
TRBV6-2/TRBV6-3,NA,NA,TRBJ2-1,CASSYPTGNEQFF,TGTGCCAGCAGTTATCCAACAGGGAATGAGCAGTTCTTC
TRBV14,NA,NA,TRBJ1-3,CASSPGGNTIYF,TGTGCCAGCAGCCCCGGAGGAAACACCATATATTTT
TRBV5-4,TRBD2,NA,TRBJ2-2,CASSRQGLAGQGELFF,TGTGCCAGCAGCCGGCAGGGACTAGCGGGACAGGGGGAGCTGTTTTTT
TRBV12-5,NA,NA,TRBJ1-4,CASGFTTGRGEEDNEKLFF,TGTGCTAGTGGTTTCACCACAGGGAGGGGGGAGGAGGATAATGAAAAACTGTTTTTT
TRBV9,TRBD1,few,TRBJ2-7,CASSVEGQGERQYF,TGTGCCAGCAGCGTAGAGGGACAGGGTGAACGGCAGTACTTC
TRBV11-2,TRBD2,NA,TRBJ2-5,CASSWPGGQETQYF,TGTGCCAGCAGCTGGCCGGGAGGGCAAGAGACCCAGTACTTC
TRBV2,TRBD1,NA,TRBJ1-5,CASTEVGQARFNQPQHF,TGTGCCAGCACAGAAGTAGGACAGGCAAGATTCAATCAGCCCCAGCATTTT
TRBV11-2,NA,NA,TRBJ1-1,CASSLEVTEAFF,TGTGCCAGCAGCTTAGAGGTCACTGAAGCTTTCTTT
TRBV19,TRBD1,NA,TRBJ1-4,CASSFPGQGWNEKLFF,TGTGCCAGTAGTTTTCCGGGACAGGGATGGAATGAAAAACTGTTTTTT
TRBV6-4,TRBD1,few,TRBJ2-3,CASSDSSQGDTDTQYF,TGTGCCAGCAGTGACTCCTCGCAGGGGGACACAGATACGCAGTATTTT
TRBV2,NA,NA,TRBJ2-1,CATTFGKNRLFF,TGTGCCACCACGTTTGGAAAAAATAGGCTGTTCTTC
TRBV19,NA,NA,TRBJ2-2,CASSIEAGELFF,TGTGCCAGTAGTATTGAGGCCGGGGAGCTGTTTTTT
TRBV28,TRBD2,NA,TRBJ2-1,CASTTRRLADSANYNEQFF,TGTGCCAGCACAACCCGGAGACTAGCGGATTCCGCCAACTACAATGAGCAGTTCTTC
TRBV10-3,NA,few,TRBJ1-1,CAISESEGVANTEAFF,TGTGCCATCAGTGAGTCGGAGGGGGTGGCGAACACTGAAGCTTTCTTT
TRBV28,TRBD1,NA,TRBJ1-1,CASSSGQGLTEAFF,TGTGCCAGCAGTAGCGGACAGGGACTCACTGAAGCTTTCTTT
TRBV19,NA,NA,TRBJ2-2,CASSIQRKPNTGELFF,TGTGCCAGTAGTATACAAAGAAAACCGAACACCGGGGAGCTGTTTTTT
TRBV27,NA,NA,TRBJ1-6,CASRTTGQGKGSPLHF,TGTGCCAGCAGGACCACTGGGCAGGGGAAGGGTTCACCCCTCCACTTT